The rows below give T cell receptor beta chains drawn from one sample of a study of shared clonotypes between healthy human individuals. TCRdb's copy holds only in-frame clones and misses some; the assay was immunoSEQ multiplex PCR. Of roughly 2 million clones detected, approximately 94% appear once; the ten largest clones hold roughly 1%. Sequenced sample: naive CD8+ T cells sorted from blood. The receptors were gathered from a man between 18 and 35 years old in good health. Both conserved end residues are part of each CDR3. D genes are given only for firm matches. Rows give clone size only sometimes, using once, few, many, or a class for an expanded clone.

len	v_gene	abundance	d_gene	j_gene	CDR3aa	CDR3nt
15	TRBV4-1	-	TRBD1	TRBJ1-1	CASSHPGTGGTEAFF	TGCGCCAGCAGCCACCCCGGGACAGGGGGCACTGAAGCTTTCTTT
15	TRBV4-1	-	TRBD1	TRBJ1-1	CASSLARTGRTEAFF	TGCGCCAGCAGCTTGGCCCGGACAGGCAGAACTGAAGCTTTCTTT
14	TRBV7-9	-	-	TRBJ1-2	CASSLKGPIYGYTF	TGTGCCAGCTCGTTAAAGGGCCCGATCTATGGCTACACCTTC
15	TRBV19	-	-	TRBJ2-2	CASNLDREDTGELFF	TGTGCCAGTAACCTCGACAGGGAGGACACCGGGGAGCTGTTTTTT
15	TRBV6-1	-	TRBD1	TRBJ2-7	CASSENPGQGNEQYF	TGTGCCAGCAGTGAGAACCCGGGACAGGGAAACGAGCAGTACTTC
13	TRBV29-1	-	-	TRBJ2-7	CSVPGLDSYEQYF	TGCAGCGTGCCGGGACTGGACTCCTACGAGCAGTACTTC
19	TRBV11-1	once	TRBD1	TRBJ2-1	CASSSLPGQDDLSYNEQFF	TGTGCCAGCAGCTCTCTTCCGGGACAGGATGATTTATCCTACAATGAGCAGTTCTTC
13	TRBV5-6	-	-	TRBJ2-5	CASSLSTGETQYF	TGTGCCAGCAGCTTGAGTACAGGGGAGACCCAGTACTTC
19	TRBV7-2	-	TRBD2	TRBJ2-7	CASSLDLGLAGGPAYEQYF	TGTGCCAGCAGCTTGGATTTGGGACTAGCGGGAGGTCCTGCCTACGAGCAGTACTTC
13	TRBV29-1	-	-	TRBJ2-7	CSVEVAGYYEQYF	TGCAGCGTTGAAGTGGCAGGGTACTACGAGCAGTACTTC
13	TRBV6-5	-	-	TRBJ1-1	CASSYSSGAEAFF	TGTGCCAGCAGTTACTCATCCGGTGCTGAAGCTTTCTTT
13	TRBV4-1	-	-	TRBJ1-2	CASSQASGDGYTF	TGCGCCAGCAGCCAAGCTAGTGGGGATGGCTACACCTTC
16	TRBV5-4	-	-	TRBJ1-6	CASSSAPELGASPLHF	TGTGCCAGCAGCTCGGCCCCCGAACTAGGGGCTTCACCCCTCCACTTT
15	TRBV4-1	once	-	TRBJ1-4	CASSPWDGYNEKLFF	TGCGCCAGCAGCCCCTGGGACGGATATAATGAAAAACTGTTTTTT
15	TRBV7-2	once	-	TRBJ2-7	CASSLWQGGAGEQYF	TGTGCCAGCAGCTTATGGCAGGGAGGTGCGGGCGAGCAGTACTTC
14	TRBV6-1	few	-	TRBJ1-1	CASSEAGGNTEAFF	TGTGCCAGCAGTGAAGCTGGGGGAAACACTGAAGCTTTCTTT
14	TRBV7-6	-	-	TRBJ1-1	CASSLGATRAEAFF	TGTGCCAGCAGCTTAGGAGCCACAAGGGCTGAAGCTTTCTTT
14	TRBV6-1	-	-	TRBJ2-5	CASSELSSQETQYF	TGTGCCAGCAGTGAATTATCCAGCCAAGAGACCCAGTACTTC
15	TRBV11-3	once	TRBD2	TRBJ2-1	CASSSLAGPYNEQFF	TGTGCCAGCAGCTCGCTAGCGGGGCCCTACAATGAGCAGTTCTTC